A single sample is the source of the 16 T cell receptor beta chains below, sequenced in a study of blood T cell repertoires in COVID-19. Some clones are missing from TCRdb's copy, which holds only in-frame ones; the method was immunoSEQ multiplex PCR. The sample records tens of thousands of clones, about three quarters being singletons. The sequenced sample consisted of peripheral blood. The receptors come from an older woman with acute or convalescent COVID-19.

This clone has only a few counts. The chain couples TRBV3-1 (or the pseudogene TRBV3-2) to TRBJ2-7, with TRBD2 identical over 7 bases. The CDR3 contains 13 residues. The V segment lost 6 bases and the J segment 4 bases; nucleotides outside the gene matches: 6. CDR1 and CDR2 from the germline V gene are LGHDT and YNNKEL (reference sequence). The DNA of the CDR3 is TGTGCCAGCAGACATGCGGGAGAGTACGAGCAGTACTTC. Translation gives CASRHAGEYEQYF.

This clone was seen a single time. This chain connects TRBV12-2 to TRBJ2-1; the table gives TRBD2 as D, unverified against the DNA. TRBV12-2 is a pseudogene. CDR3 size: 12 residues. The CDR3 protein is CASRSPSLEQFF. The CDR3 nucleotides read TGTGCAAGTCGCTCCCCCTCACTTGAGCAGTTCTTC.

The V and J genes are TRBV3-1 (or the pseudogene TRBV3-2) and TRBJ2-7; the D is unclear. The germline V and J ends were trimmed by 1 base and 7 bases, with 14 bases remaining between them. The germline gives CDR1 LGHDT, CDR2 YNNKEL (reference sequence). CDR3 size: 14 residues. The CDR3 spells CASSQASPGGEQYF. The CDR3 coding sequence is TGTGCCAGCAGCCAAGCCTCCCCGGGTGGGGAGCAGTACTTC.

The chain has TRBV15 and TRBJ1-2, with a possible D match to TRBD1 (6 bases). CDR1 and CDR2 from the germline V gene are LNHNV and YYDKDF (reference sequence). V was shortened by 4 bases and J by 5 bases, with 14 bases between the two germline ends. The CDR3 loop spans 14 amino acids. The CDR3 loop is CATSTGQTNYGYTF. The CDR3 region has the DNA TGTGCCACCAGCACCGGACAGACGAATTATGGCTACACCTTC.

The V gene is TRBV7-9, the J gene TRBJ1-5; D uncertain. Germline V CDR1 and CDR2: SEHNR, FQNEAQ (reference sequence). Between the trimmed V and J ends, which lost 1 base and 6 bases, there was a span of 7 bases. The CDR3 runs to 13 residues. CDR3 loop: CASSLGGSQPQHF. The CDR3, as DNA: TGTGCCAGCAGCTTAGGAGGCAGTCAGCCCCAGCATTTT.

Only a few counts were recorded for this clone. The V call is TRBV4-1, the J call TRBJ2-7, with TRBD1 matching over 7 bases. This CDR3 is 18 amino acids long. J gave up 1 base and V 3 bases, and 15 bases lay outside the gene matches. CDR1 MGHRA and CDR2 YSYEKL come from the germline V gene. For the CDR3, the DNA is TGCGCCAGCAGCCAGGATAAAGGGGGACAGATACTTTCCTACGAGCAGTACTTC. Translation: CASSQDKGGQILSYEQYF.

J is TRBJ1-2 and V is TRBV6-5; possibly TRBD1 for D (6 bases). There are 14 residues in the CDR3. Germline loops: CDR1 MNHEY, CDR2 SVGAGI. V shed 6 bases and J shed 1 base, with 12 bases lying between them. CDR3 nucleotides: TGTGCCAGCAGGGGGGGGCGGCGTAACTATGGCTACACCTTC. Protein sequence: CASRGGRRNYGYTF.

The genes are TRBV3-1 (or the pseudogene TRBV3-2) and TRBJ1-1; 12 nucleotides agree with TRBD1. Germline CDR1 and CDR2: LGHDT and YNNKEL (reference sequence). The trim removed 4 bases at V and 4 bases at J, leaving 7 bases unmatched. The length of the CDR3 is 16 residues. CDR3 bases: TGTGCCAGCAGCCTTTGGGCGGGACAGGGGGCCACTGAAGCTTTCTTT. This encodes CASSLWAGQGATEAFF.

In nucleotides, the CDR3 is TGTGCCAGTAGTAAGTCGAGGGACAGACGCAATCAGCCCCAGCATTTT. Protein sequence: CASSKSRDRRNQPQHF. V is TRBV19 and J is TRBJ1-5; TRBD1 matches at 7 bases. Per germline, CDR1 LNHDA and CDR2 SQIVND (reference sequence). The CDR3 contains 16 residues. V shed 4 bases, J shed 2 bases, and the junction held 8 bases outside the gene matches.

CDR3 protein: CAWTVGGVRYNEQFF. The CDR3 bases are TGTGCCTGGACGGTTGGCGGGGTCAGATACAATGAGCAGTTCTTC. V is TRBV30 and J is TRBJ2-1, with a possible D match to TRBD2 (6 bases). CDR1 GTSNPN and CDR2 SVGIG come from the germline V gene (reference sequence). The V end was cut by 4 bases, the J end by 4 bases, with 17 bases between. The length of the CDR3 is 15 residues. Full variable domain (rest looked up from reference TRBV30 and TRBJ2-1): SQTIHQWPATLVQPVGSPLSLECTVEGTSNPNLYWYRQAAGRGLQLLFYSVGIGQISSEVPQNLSASRPQDRQFILSSKKLLLSDSGFYLCAWTVGGVRYNEQFFGPGTRLTVL.

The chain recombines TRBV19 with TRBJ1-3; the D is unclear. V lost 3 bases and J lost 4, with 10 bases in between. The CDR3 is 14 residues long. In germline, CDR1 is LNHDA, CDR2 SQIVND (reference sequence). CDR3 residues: CASSIGSSGNTIYF. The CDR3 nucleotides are TGTGCCAGTAGTATCGGGAGTTCCGGAAACACCATATATTTT.

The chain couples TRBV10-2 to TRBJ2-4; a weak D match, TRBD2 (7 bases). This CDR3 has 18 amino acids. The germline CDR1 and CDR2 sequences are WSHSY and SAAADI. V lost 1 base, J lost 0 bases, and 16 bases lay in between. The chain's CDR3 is CASSELSRGALAKNIQYF. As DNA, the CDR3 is TGCGCCAGCAGTGAGTTATCTCGGGGGGCCCTAGCCAAAAACATTCAGTACTTC.

CDR3: CASSILGAGGGKNIQYF. CDR3 nucleotides: TGTGCCAGTAGTATCTTAGGGGCCGGTGGGGGGAAAAACATTCAGTACTTC. The V and J genes are TRBV19 and TRBJ2-4; D might be TRBD2 (6 bases). V was pared by 3 bases and J by 4 bases, with 19 bases between. This CDR3 comprises 17 residues. CDR1 LNHDA and CDR2 SQIVND come from the germline V gene (reference sequence). Drawing the rest from reference TRBV19 and TRBJ2-4, the complete variable domain is DGGITQSPKYLFRKEGQNVTLSCEQNLNHDAMYWYRQDPGQGLRLIYYSQIVNDFQKGDIAEGYSVSREKKESFPLTVTSAQKNPTAFYLCASSILGAGGGKNIQYFGAGTRLSVL.

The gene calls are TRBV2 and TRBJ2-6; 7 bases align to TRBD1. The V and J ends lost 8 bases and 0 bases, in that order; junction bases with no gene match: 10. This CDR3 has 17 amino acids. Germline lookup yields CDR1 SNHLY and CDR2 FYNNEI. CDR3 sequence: CASGVRTGYSGANVLTF. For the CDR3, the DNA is TGTGCCAGCGGGGTCAGGACAGGCTACTCTGGGGCCAACGTCCTGACTTTC.

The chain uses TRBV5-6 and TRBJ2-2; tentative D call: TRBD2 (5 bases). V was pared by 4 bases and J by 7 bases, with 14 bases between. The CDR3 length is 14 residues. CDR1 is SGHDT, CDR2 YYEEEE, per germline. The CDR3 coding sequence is TGTGCCAGCAGCCCGGCGGTCGGAGGCGGGGAGCTGTTTTTT. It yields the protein CASSPAVGGGELFF.

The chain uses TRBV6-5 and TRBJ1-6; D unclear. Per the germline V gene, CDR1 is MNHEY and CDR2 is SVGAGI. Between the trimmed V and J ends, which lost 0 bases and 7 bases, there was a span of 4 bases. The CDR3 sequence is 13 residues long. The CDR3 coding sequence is TGTGCCAGCAGTTACTCCCAGAATTCACCCCTCCACTTT. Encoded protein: CASSYSQNSPLHF.